Shown below are 10 T cell receptor beta chains from a single sample sequenced in a study of blood T cells in healthy people across ages. A J-beta primer mix and a sample-barcoded 5' primer were used in a second PCR of roughly 7 to 12 cycles. A single record per CDR3 protein comes from TCRdb applying MiXCR to the 5' RACE reads. The table lists hundreds of thousands of distinct CDR3 sequences, under 45% of them singletons. Sequencing was done on a sample of blood. Source of these receptors: a man between 60 and 75 years old in good health.

This clonotype was found a few times. The chain couples TRBV7-9 to TRBJ1-2; a weak D match, TRBD1 (5 bases). Germline lookup yields CDR1 SEHNR and CDR2 FQNEAQ (reference sequence). Between the trimmed V and J ends, which lost 3 bases and 8 bases, there was a span of 19 bases. The CDR3 loop spans 15 amino acids. CDR3 nucleotides: TGTGCCAGCAGCTTGTCCGGGACTCAAGAGGGCGGCTACACCTTC. Translation gives CASSLSGTQEGGYTF.

The chain uses TRBV29-1 and TRBJ1-2; a possible D gene is TRBD1 (6 bases). Germline V gene data show CDR1 as SQVTM and CDR2 as ANQGSEA. Trimming left V 2 bases short and J 2 bases short, with 6 bases between. This CDR3 spans 12 amino acids. The CDR3 is CSVERGNYGYTF. The CDR3 DNA follows: TGCAGCGTTGAAAGGGGGAACTATGGCTACACCTTC.

The rearrangement uses TRBV7-9 and TRBJ2-1, with D possibly matching TRBD1 (6 bases). Trimming stripped 0 bases from V and 7 bases from J, with 13 bases between. The CDR3 loop spans 15 amino acids. In germline, CDR1 is SEHNR, CDR2 FQNEAQ (reference sequence). The CDR3 sequence is CASSLAMGTHNEQFF. The CDR3 DNA sequence: TGTGCCAGCAGCTTAGCGATGGGGACACATAATGAGCAGTTCTTC. The full variable domain, in which reference TRBV7-9 and TRBJ2-1 provide the parts outside the CDR3, is DTGVSQNPRHKITKRGQNVTFRCDPISEHNRLYWYRQTLGQGPEFLTYFQNEAQLEKSRLLSDRFSAERPKGSFSTLEIQRTEQGDSAMYLCASSLAMGTHNEQFFGPGTRLTVL.

V and J are TRBV5-1 and TRBJ1-1; 10 nucleotides line up with TRBD1. The CDR3 totals 16 residues. The germline CDR1 and CDR2 sequences are SGHRS and YFSETQ. Unmatched junction bases numbered 9, after V lost 3 bases and J lost 4 bases. The CDR3, as DNA: TGCGCCAGCAGCTCTACCGGGACAGGGGAATCCACTGAAGCTTTCTTT. Its protein product is CASSSTGTGESTEAFF.

The V gene is TRBV7-2, the J gene TRBJ2-7; 7 bases agree with TRBD1. CDR3 length: 14 amino acids. Germline CDR1 SGHTA, CDR2 FQGNSA. The V gene end was trimmed by 6 bases and the J gene end by 2 bases; junction bases not matched to a gene: 7. The CDR3 nucleotides are TGTGCCAGCAGGAAGGACAGGTCCACCTACGAGCAGTACTTC. It translates to CASRKDRSTYEQYF.

The chain uses TRBV20-1 and TRBJ2-1; unclear D gene. Trimming stripped 5 bases from V and 7 bases from J, with 12 bases between. The V gene's germline CDR1 is DFQATT and CDR2 SNEGSKA (reference sequence). The CDR3 sequence is 12 residues long. CDR3 sequence reads: CSASLGINEQFF. CDR3 DNA sequence: TGCAGTGCTTCCTTGGGCATTAATGAGCAGTTCTTC.

The V gene is TRBV20-1, the J gene TRBJ2-1, with D perhaps matching TRBD2 (7 bases). CDR3 length equals 16 residues. Germline V gene data show CDR1 as DFQATT and CDR2 as SNEGSKA (reference sequence). V was pared by 3 bases and J by 4 bases, with 19 bases between. Here the CDR3 reads CSASSLKGGVYNEQFF. The DNA of the CDR3 is TGCAGTGCTAGTTCCCTCAAAGGGGGGGTTTACAATGAGCAGTTCTTC.

The chain employs TRBV11-2 and TRBJ1-2; weak D call: TRBD1 (5 bases). The CDR3 runs to 21 residues. Trimming stripped 5 bases from V and 1 base from J, with 32 bases between. Looked up from germline, CDR1 is SGHAT and CDR2 is FQNNGV. The CDR3 DNA reads as TGTGCCAGCAGCGGGGCCCTAGCATCCAGGGCACGGAGCAAGAATAACTATGGCTACACCTTC. Protein product: CASSGALASRARSKNNYGYTF.

The chain couples TRBV6-1 to TRBJ2-7, with a weak D call TRBD1 (6 bases). The CDR3 runs to 12 residues. Trimming stripped 11 bases from V and 2 bases from J, with 13 bases between. Germline V gene lookup returns CDR1 MNHNS and CDR2 SASEGT. CDR3 in amino acids: CAAHRVAYEQYF. CDR3 in DNA: TGTGCCGCACACAGGGTGGCCTACGAGCAGTACTTC.

The V gene is TRBV5-5, the J gene TRBJ2-5; D is possibly TRBD1 (5 bases). Trimming took off 3 bases at V and 0 bases at J, with 12 bases between the two ends. The CDR3 runs to 15 residues. Germline CDR1 SGHKS, CDR2 YYEKEE (reference sequence). The CDR3 coding sequence is TGTGCCAGCAGCTCCAACACAGGTTACCAAGAGACCCAGTACTTC. It yields the protein CASSSNTGYQETQYF.